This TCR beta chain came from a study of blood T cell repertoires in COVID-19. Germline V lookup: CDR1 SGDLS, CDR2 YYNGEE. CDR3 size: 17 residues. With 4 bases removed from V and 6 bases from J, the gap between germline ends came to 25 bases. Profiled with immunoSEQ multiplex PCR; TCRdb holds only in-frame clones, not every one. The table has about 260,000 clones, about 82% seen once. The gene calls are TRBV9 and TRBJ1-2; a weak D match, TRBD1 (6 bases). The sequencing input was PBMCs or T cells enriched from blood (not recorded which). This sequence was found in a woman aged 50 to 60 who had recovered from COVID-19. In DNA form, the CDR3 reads TGTGCCAGCAGCACCCGTAATTCAGGGGAATCTTGGAATGGCTACACCTTC. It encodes CASSTRNSGESWNGYTF. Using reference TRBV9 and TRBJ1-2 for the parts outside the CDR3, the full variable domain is DSGVTQTPKHLITATGQRVTLRCSPRSGDLSVYWYQQSLDQGLQFLIQYYNGEERAKGNILERFSAQQFPDLHSELNLSSLELGDSALYFCASSTRNSGESWNGYTFGSGTRLTVV.